This TCR beta chain was sequenced in a study of blood T cells in healthy people across ages. The CDR3 has 19 residues. V trimming: 2 bases; J trimming: 2 bases; junction bases outside the gene matches: 10. Germline V gives CDR1 SGDLS, CDR2 YYNGEE. PCR was performed a second time for about 6 to 11 cycles using a sample-barcoded 5' primer and a J-beta primer mix. Every cDNA molecule carried a tag from a template-switch adaptor bearing 12 random nucleotides. TCRdb independently ran MiXCR on the 5' RACE reads; one entry per CDR3 protein. The profile shows around 1.5 million distinct CDR3 sequences, roughly 32% of them singletons. Study conclusions and caveats: Diversity figures based on one million T cells were deemed too low. When set beside aged donors, long-lived donors presented more naive CD4+ cells and higher diversity.

On this clonotype itself: No antigen is known for it.

Each sample yielded at least 6 million isolated PBMCs. This sequence originates from a woman aged 25 to 39 in good health. V and J are TRBV9 and TRBJ2-3; 14 bases are shared with TRBD2. The sequencing input was blood. CDR3 nucleotide sequence: TGTGCCAGCAGCGTTTCCGGGACTAGCGGGAGAGGGGTCACAGATACGCAGTATTTT. It codes for CASSVSGTSGRGVTDTQYF.